This T cell receptor beta chain was observed in a study of OX40 agonist ivuxolimab in advanced cancers. Notes on the study in general: Determination of antigen specificity was not performed for the expanded peripheral T cells.

Remarks on this clone: The antigen is undetermined.

Sequencing was performed with immunoSEQ multiplex PCR; in TCRdb, only in-frame clones are kept and a portion is missing. The sample carries 66,000 or so clones, around 87% recorded once. This CDR3 is 16 amino acids long. CDR1 is LNHDA and CDR2 is SQIVND in the germline V gene (reference sequence). Unmatched junction bases numbered 9, after V lost 5 bases and J lost 7 bases. The starting material was CD4+ or CD8+ T cells sorted from blood, obtained in a trial of the OX40 agonist ivuxolimab. The clonotype originates from an adult with an advanced solid tumor such as melanoma, head and neck, liver or kidney cancer. The chain is built from TRBV19 and TRBJ1-5; 12 bases line up with TRBD1. The DNA for the CDR3 is TGTGCCAGTAGTGTCTCCGGGACAGGGGGCGTACAGCCCCAGCATTTT. This codes for CASSVSGTGGVQPQHF. Variable domain in full (rest from reference TRBV19 and TRBJ1-5): DGGITQSPKYLFRKEGQNVTLSCEQNLNHDAMYWYRQDPGQGLRLIYYSQIVNDFQKGDIAEGYSVSREKKESFPLTVTSAQKNPTAFYLCASSVSGTGGVQPQHFGDGTRLSIL.